This entry lists 10 T cell receptor beta chains sequenced from one sample in a study of blood T cells in healthy people across ages. A second PCR of roughly 7 to 11 cycles used a sample-barcoded 5' primer and a J-beta primer mix. TCRdb used MiXCR to reprocess the 5' RACE reads, holding one entry per CDR3 protein. The sample holds over a million distinct CDR3 sequences, 45% to 70% seen once. The sample comprised blood. The receptor source for this set is a man younger than 35 in good health.

The chain couples TRBV7-9 to TRBJ2-7, with TRBD1 matching 8 bases. The CDR3 spans 17 residues. The V segment lost 1 base and the J segment 4 bases; nucleotides outside the gene matches: 12. Germline CDR1 is SEHNR and CDR2 is FQNEAQ (reference sequence). Here the CDR3 DNA reads TGTGCCAGCAGCTTAGGGGGTGTCAGGGGGCTGTCGTACGAGCAGTACTTC. Translating it yields CASSLGGVRGLSYEQYF.

A single count supports this clonotype. The chain joins TRBV13 to TRBJ2-1; 7 bases map to TRBD2. CDR3 length: 16 amino acids. V lost 1 base, J lost 5 bases, and 8 bases stayed unmatched. Germline CDR1 is PRHDT and CDR2 is FYEKMQ (reference sequence). CDR3 sequence reads: CASSLDPAGNHNEQFF. DNA of the CDR3: TGTGCCAGCAGCTTAGACCCAGCGGGGAACCACAATGAGCAGTTCTTC. Complete variable domain (other parts from reference TRBV13 and TRBJ2-1): AAGVIQSPRHLIKEKRETATLKCYPIPRHDTVYWYQQGPGQDPQFLISFYEKMQSDKGSIPDRFSAQQFSDYHSELNMSSLELGDSALYFCASSLDPAGNHNEQFFGPGTRLTVL.

This clonotype has ten or more counts. J is TRBJ2-3 and V is TRBV4-3; a weak D match, TRBD2 (6 bases). Trimming removed 0 bases at V and 4 bases at J, with 14 bases between. The CDR3 spans 16 residues. CDR1 and CDR2 (germline): LGHNA, YSLEER. This chain's CDR3 is CASSQDAGSGADTQYF. The CDR3 nucleotides read TGCGCCAGCAGCCAAGATGCGGGTTCGGGAGCAGATACGCAGTATTTT.

This chain joins TRBV6-5 and TRBJ2-7; D is unclear. V was trimmed by 6 bases and J by 2 bases, leaving 14 bases between them. This CDR3 is 14 amino acids long. Germline CDR1 and CDR2: MNHEY and SVGAGI. CDR3 protein: CASRAPRAAYEQYF. CDR3 sequence (DNA): TGTGCCAGCAGAGCCCCAAGAGCAGCCTACGAGCAGTACTTC.

This chain links TRBV25-1 with TRBJ1-2, with D unresolved. The CDR3 extends over 14 amino acids. Trimming removed 5 bases from V and 6 bases from J, with 16 bases in between. Germline CDR1 MGHDK, CDR2 SYGVNS. CDR3 nucleotides: TGTGCCAGCAGTCCCACGTCAGACTCCCATGGCTACACCTTC. Residues: CASSPTSDSHGYTF.

This chain joins TRBV7-9 and TRBJ2-3, with D perhaps TRBD2 (5 bases). V was shortened by 3 bases and J by 5 bases, with 18 bases between the two germline ends. The CDR3 consists of 16 residues. Germline assignment: CDR1 SEHNR and CDR2 FQNEAQ (reference sequence). CDR3 in DNA: TGTGCCAGCAGCTTGCAATCTGGCGGGTCAGGAGATACGCAGTATTTT. Encoded protein: CASSLQSGGSGDTQYF.

The chain employs TRBV27 and TRBJ2-7; weak D call: TRBD2 (7 bases). Germline values: CDR1 MNHEY, CDR2 SMNVEV (reference sequence). Trimming removed 0 bases from V and 5 bases from J, with 14 bases in between. The CDR3 runs to 15 residues. For the CDR3, the DNA is TGTGCCAGCAGTTTATCTGGGGGGGCCCCAGACGAGCAGTACTTC. It is translated as CASSLSGGAPDEQYF.

This chain joins TRBV25-1 and TRBJ2-1; 7 nucleotides agree with TRBD1. This CDR3 spans 15 amino acids. The germline V gene encodes CDR1 MGHDK and CDR2 SYGVNS. Trimming cost V 8 bases and J 8 bases; bases outside gene matches: 15. CDR3 sequence: CASADRAYDRYEQFF. The CDR3 DNA follows: TGTGCCAGCGCTGACAGGGCTTATGATCGGTATGAGCAGTTCTTC.

V is TRBV20-1 and J is TRBJ2-7; maybe TRBD2 (6 bases). The germline V gene encodes CDR1 DFQATT and CDR2 SNEGSKA (reference sequence). The CDR3 runs to 12 residues. Trimming shortened V by 3 bases and J by 3 bases, and 9 bases separated the two germline ends. For the CDR3, the DNA is TGCAGTGCTAGCGGGACTTTCTACGAGCAGTACTTC. Protein product: CSASGTFYEQYF.

The gene calls are TRBV7-9 and TRBJ2-3; D ambiguous. Looked up from germline, CDR1 is SEHNR and CDR2 is FQNEAQ (reference sequence). Deletions cut 1 base from V and 6 bases from J, with 11 bases between. The length of the CDR3 is 14 residues. CDR3 coding DNA: TGTGCCAGCAGCTTAGATCAGGTAGCCGATACGCAGTATTTT. Translated: CASSLDQVADTQYF.